Given below is one TCR beta chain in context. Looked up from germline, CDR1 is SGHDN and CDR2 is FVKESK. V lost 1 base to trimming and J lost 3 bases, with 10 bases between them. The CDR3 is 15 residues long. The method was immunoSEQ multiplex PCR; TCRdb's version includes in-frame clones alone and lacks a portion of them. The sample table sets out fewer than 250,000 clones. These data are taken from a study of control samples from healthy donors and cancer patients. The sample comprised blood. This sequence joins TRBV14 and TRBJ1-3; D not resolved. The sequence was obtained from a woman in her thirties in good health. This CDR3 reads CASSQVRAYGNTIYF. CDR3 nucleotide sequence: TGTGCCAGCAGCCAAGTGAGAGCTTATGGAAACACCATATATTTT.